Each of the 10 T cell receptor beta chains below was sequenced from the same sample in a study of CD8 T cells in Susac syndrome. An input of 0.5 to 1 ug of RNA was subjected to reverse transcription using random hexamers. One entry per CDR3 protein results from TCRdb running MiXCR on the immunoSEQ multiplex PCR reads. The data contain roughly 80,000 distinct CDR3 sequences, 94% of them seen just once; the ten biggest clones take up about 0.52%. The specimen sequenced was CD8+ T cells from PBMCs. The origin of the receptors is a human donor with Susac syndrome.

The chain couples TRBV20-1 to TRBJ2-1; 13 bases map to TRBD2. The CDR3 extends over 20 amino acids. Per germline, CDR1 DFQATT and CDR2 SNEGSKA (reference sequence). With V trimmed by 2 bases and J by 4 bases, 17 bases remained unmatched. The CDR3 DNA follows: TGCAGTGCTAGATGGGATGGGTCTGGACTAGCGGGGGAATTATACAATGAGCAGTTCTTC. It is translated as CSARWDGSGLAGELYNEQFF.

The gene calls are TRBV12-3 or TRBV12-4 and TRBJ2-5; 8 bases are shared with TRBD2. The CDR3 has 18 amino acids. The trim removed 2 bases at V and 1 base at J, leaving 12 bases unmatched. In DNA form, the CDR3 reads TGTGCCAGCAGTTTATGGGGGGGAGTAGCGGGGTTCCAAGAGACCCAGTACTTC. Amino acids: CASSLWGGVAGFQETQYF.

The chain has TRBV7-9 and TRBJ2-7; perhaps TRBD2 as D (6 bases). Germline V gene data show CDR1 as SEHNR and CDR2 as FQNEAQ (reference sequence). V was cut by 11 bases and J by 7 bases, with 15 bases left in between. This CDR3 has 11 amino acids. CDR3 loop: CAGGVAREQYF. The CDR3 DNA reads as TGTGCCGGAGGGGTCGCCCGGGAGCAGTACTTC.

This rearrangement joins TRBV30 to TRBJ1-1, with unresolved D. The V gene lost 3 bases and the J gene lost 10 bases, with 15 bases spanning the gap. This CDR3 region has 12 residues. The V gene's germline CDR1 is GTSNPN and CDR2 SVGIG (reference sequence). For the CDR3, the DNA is TGTGCCTGGAGCTGGAATAAGGGCGTAGCTTTCTTT. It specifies CAWSWNKGVAFF.

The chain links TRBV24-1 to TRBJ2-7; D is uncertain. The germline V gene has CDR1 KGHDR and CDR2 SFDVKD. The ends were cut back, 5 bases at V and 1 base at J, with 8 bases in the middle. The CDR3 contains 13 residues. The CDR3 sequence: CATSGRFSYEQYF. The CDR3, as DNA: TGTGCCACCAGTGGTAGGTTTTCCTACGAGCAGTACTTC.

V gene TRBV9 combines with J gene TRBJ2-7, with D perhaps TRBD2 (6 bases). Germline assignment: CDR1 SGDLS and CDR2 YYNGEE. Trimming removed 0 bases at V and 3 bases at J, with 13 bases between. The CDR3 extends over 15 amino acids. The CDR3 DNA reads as TGTGCCAGCAGCGTAGCGGGGGACCCCAGCTACGAGCAGTACTTC. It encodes CASSVAGDPSYEQYF.

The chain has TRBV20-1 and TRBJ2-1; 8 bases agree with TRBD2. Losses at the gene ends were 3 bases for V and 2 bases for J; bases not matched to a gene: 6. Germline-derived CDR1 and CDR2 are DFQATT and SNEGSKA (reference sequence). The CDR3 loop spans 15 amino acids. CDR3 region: CSARSSGGPYNEQFF. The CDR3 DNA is TGCAGTGCTAGGTCAAGCGGGGGACCCTACAATGAGCAGTTCTTC.

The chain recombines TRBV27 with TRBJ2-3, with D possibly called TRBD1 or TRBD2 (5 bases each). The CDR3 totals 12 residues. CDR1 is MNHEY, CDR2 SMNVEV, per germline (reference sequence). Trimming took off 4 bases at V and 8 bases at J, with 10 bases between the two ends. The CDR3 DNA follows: TGTGCCAGCAGTTGGGGGATTGGTACGCAGTATTTT. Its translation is CASSWGIGTQYF.

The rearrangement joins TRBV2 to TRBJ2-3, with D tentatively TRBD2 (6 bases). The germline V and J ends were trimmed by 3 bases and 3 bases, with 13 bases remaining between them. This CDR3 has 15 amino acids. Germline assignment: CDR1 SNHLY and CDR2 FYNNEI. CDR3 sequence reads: CASSEEGPGTDTQYF. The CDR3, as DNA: TGTGCCAGCAGTGAGGAGGGTCCAGGGACAGATACGCAGTATTTT. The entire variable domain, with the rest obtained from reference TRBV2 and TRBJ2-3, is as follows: EPEVTQTPSHQVTQMGQEVILRCVPISNHLYFYWYRQILGQKVEFLVSFYNNEISEKSEIFDDQFSVERPDGSNFTLKIRSTKLEDSAMYFCASSEEGPGTDTQYFGPGTRLTVL.

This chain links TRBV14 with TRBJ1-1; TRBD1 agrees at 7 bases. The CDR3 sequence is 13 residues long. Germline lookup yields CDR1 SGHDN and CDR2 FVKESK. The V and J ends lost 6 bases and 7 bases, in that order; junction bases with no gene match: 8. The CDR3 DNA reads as TGTGCCAGCAGGACAGGGCCGGGATATGAAGCTTTCTTT. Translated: CASRTGPGYEAFF. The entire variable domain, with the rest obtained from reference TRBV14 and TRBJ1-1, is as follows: EAGVTQFPSHSVIEKGQTVTLRCDPISGHDNLYWYRRVMGKEIKFLLHFVKESKQDESGMPNNRFLAERTGGTYSTLKVQPAELEDSGVYFCASRTGPGYEAFFGQGTRLTVV.